This TCR beta chain appears in the sequencing data of a study of T cell responses to AZD1222 COVID-19 vaccine. Notes on the study in general: The sample set comprised mostly white British donors with more females, and clonal diversity was possibly underestimated.

Notes on this clone: No antigen is known for it.

TCRdb's table, derived via immunoSEQ multiplex PCR, lists solely in-frame clones and lacks some. The sample lists roughly 97,000 clones; 93% were seen once. Losses at the gene ends were 0 bases for V and 2 bases for J; bases not matched to a gene: 10. CDR1 and CDR2 (germline): SGHKS, YYEKEE (reference sequence). This CDR3 contains 19 residues. The receptor was derived from an adult in good health. The sample here was peripheral blood, taken on day 0 of AZD1222 vaccination. The chain has TRBV5-5 and TRBJ2-1; the match to TRBD2 covers 11 bases. The chain's CDR3 is CASSLGLAGGQPAYNEQFF. DNA of the CDR3: TGTGCCAGCAGCTTGGGGCTAGCGGGAGGCCAACCTGCCTACAATGAGCAGTTCTTC.